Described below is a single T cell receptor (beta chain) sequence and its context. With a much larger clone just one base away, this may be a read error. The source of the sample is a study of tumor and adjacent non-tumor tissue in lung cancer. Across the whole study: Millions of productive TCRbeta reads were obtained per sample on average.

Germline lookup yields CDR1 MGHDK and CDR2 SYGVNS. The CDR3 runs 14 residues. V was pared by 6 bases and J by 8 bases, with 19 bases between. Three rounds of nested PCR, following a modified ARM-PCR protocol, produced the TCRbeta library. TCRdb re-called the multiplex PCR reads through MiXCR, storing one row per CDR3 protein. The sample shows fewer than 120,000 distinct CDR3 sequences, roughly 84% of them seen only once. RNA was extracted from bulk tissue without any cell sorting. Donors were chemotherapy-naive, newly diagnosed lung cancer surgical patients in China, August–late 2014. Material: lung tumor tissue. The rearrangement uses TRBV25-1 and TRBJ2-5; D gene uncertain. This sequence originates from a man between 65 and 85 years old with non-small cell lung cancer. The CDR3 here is CASSPAGLSDTQYF. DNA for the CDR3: TGTGCCAGCAGCCCGGCAGGTTTAAGTGATACCCAGTACTTC.